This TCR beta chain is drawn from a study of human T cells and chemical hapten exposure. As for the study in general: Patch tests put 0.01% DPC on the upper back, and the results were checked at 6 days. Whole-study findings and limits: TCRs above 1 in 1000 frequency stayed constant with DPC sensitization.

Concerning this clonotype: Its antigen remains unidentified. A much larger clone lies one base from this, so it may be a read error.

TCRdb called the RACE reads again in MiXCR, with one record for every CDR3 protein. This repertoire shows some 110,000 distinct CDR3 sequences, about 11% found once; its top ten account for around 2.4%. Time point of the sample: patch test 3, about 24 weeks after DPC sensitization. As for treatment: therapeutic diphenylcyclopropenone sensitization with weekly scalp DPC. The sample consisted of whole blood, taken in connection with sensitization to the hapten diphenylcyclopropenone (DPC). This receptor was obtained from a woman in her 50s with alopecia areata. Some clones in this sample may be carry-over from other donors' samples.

The CDR3 DNA reads as TGTGCCAGCAGTTTATGGGGGGGCTCCAATGAGCAGTTCTTC. Its translation is CASSLWGGSNEQFF. This chain uses TRBV28 with TRBJ2-1, with D perhaps assigned TRBD1 or TRBD2 (6 bases each). This CDR3 is 14 amino acids long. Germline CDR1 reads MDHEN; CDR2 reads SYDVKM. V dropped 0 bases and J dropped 6 bases, with 9 bases sitting between them.